Listed below are T cell receptor beta chains from one sample, sequenced in a study of OX40 agonist ivuxolimab in advanced cancers. Measured with immunoSEQ multiplex PCR; TCRdb has only the in-frame clones, and not every one. The table has 53,000 or so clones, more than 75% seen once. The material sequenced was CD4+ or CD8+ T cells sorted from blood, taken in a trial of the OX40 agonist ivuxolimab. The source of these receptors is an adult with an advanced solid tumor such as melanoma, head and neck, liver or kidney cancer. The CDR3 runs from the conserved cysteine through the conserved F or W. Each record gives: clone size, J gene, D gene, V gene, CDR3 protein, CDR3 DNA. The D gene is left open where the match is weak. Rows give clone size only sometimes, using once, few, many, or a class for an expanded clone.

NA TRBJ2-6 TRBD1 TRBV14 CASSRQGPGANVLTF TGTGCCAGCAGCCGACAGGGACCTGGGGCCAACGTCCTGACTTTC
NA TRBJ1-6 NA TRBV5-1 CASSLRPGANSPLHF TGCGCCAGCAGCTTGAGACCGGGGGCAAATTCACCCCTCCACTTT
NA TRBJ2-2 TRBD2 TRBV7-9 CASSRLAGPTGELFF TGTGCCAGCAGCCGACTAGCGGGCCCCACCGGGGAGCTGTTTTTT
NA TRBJ1-4 NA TRBV7-9 CASLRVVGEKLFF TGTGCCAGCTTGAGAGTGGTTGGTGAAAAACTGTTTTTT
NA TRBJ2-1 TRBD2 TRBV7-9 CASSLARGLVSNEQFF TGTGCCAGCAGCCTAGCGCGAGGACTAGTTTCAAATGAGCAGTTCTTC
NA TRBJ1-1 TRBD1 TRBV7-9 CASSLRTGGTEAFF TGTGCCAGCAGCTTAAGGACAGGAGGAACTGAAGCTTTCTTT
NA TRBJ2-7 TRBD1 TRBV19 CASSIAKGTGEHEQYF TGTGCCAGTAGTATAGCGAAAGGGACAGGGGAACACGAGCAGTACTTC
NA TRBJ2-3 NA TRBV7-2 CASSQGQSTDTQYF TGTGCCAGCAGTCAGGGACAATCCACAGATACGCAGTATTTT
NA TRBJ2-2 NA TRBV7-8 CASSLEKNTGELFF TGTGCCAGCAGCTTAGAGAAGAACACCGGGGAGCTGTTTTTT
NA TRBJ1-2 NA TRBV6-1 CASSEESWGVNGYTF TGTGCCAGCAGTGAAGAAAGTTGGGGTGTTAATGGCTACACCTTC
NA TRBJ2-5 NA TRBV5-1 CASSSQETQYF TGCGCCAGCAGCTCCCAAGAGACCCAGTACTTC
NA TRBJ2-7 TRBD1 TRBV7-9 CASRPGGTGIWEQYF TGTGCCAGCAGGCCAGGTGGGACAGGGATTTGGGAGCAGTACTTC
NA TRBJ2-3 TRBD1 TRBV7-9 CASSKQGAGTDTQYF TGTGCCAGCAGCAAGCAGGGGGCTGGCACAGATACGCAGTATTTT
NA TRBJ2-3 NA TRBV9 CASSLGLNTDTQYF TGTGCCAGCAGCTTAGGACTCAACACAGATACGCAGTATTTT
NA TRBJ1-2 TRBD1 TRBV5-1 CASSSGTGPYGYTF TGCGCCAGCAGCTCGGGGACAGGGCCCTATGGCTACACCTTC
NA TRBJ1-5 NA TRBV2 CASSEQGLRDQPQHF TGTGCCAGCAGTGAACAGGGGCTCAGGGATCAGCCCCAGCATTTT
NA TRBJ1-5 TRBD1 TRBV6-1 CASSAWTGGGNQPQHF TGTGCCAGCAGTGCGTGGACAGGGGGCGGCAATCAGCCCCAGCATTTT
NA TRBJ1-5 TRBD1 TRBV19 CASTADRGPHQPQHF TGTGCCAGTACCGCGGACAGGGGGCCCCATCAGCCCCAGCATTTT
NA TRBJ1-6 NA TRBV15 CATSRDLRPLHF TGTGCCACCAGCAGAGATCTAAGGCCCCTCCACTTT
NA TRBJ2-1 NA TRBV11-3 CASSLLAGNEQFF TGTGCCAGCAGCTTACTCGCGGGCAATGAGCAGTTCTTC
once TRBJ2-2 TRBD1 TRBV5-8 CASSFSRTGNTGELFF TGTGCCAGCAGCTTCTCCCGGACAGGCAACACCGGGGAGCTGTTTTTT
medium-sized TRBJ2-5 NA TRBV21-1 CASSKAGAGQETQYF TGTGCCAGCAGCAAGGCCGGGGCCGGTCAAGAGACCCAGTACTTC
NA TRBJ2-3 TRBD2 TRBV5-1 CASRGGGGNPSTDTQYF TGCGCCAGCAGGGGCGGCGGGGGGAACCCCAGCACAGATACGCAGTATTTT
NA TRBJ1-2 NA TRBV7-9 CASSLGPSGGETF TGTGCCAGCAGCTTGGGTCCTTCAGGCGGAGAGACCTTC
NA TRBJ2-6 NA TRBV28 CASSRGALSGANVLTF TGTGCCAGCAGTCGGGGGGCGTTGTCTGGGGCCAACGTCCTGACTTTC
NA TRBJ1-3 NA TRBV5-4 CASRQWMGNTIYF TGTGCCTCACGCCAATGGATGGGAAACACCATATATTTT
NA TRBJ2-2 NA TRBV4-1 CASSQKSSRVGTGELFF TGCGCCAGCAGCCAAAAATCCTCCAGGGTAGGGACCGGGGAGCTGTTTTTT
NA TRBJ2-5 TRBD2 TRBV6-1 CASTSGARGTQYF TGTGCCAGTACTAGCGGTGCAAGAGGGACCCAGTACTTC
NA TRBJ2-5 TRBD1 TRBV5-1 CASSRGQGAFFETQYF TGCGCCAGCAGCCGGGGGCAGGGGGCCTTTTTTGAGACCCAGTACTTC
NA TRBJ2-7 TRBD2 TRBV30 CAWSGTSGYEQYF TGTGCCTGGAGTGGGACTAGCGGCTACGAGCAGTACTTC
once TRBJ2-5 TRBD2 TRBV6-1 CASSSGGASETQYF TGTGCCAGCAGTAGCGGGGGGGCTTCCGAGACCCAGTACTTC
NA TRBJ2-2 TRBD1 TRBV9 CASSVQTGTNTGELFF TGTGCCAGCAGCGTACAGACAGGGACGAACACCGGGGAGCTGTTTTTT
NA TRBJ2-4 NA TRBV5-4 CASSRRTENIQYF TGTGCCAGCAGCCGCCGGACAGAAAACATTCAGTACTTC
NA TRBJ2-2 NA TRBV10-1 CATATGTANTGELFF TGCGCCACCGCGACCGGGACGGCGAACACCGGGGAGCTGTTTTTT
NA TRBJ2-7 NA TRBV25-1 CASRETGPLGAEYF TGTGCCAGCCGAGAAACAGGACCTCTTGGAGCGGAGTACTTC
NA TRBJ2-7 TRBD1 TRBV7-6 CASSLGQGADEQYF TGTGCCAGCAGCTTAGGACAGGGGGCTGACGAGCAGTACTTC
NA TRBJ2-1 TRBD1 TRBV7-9 CASSRDSYNEQFF TGTGCCAGCAGCCGGGACAGCTACAATGAGCAGTTCTTC
once TRBJ1-2 NA TRBV30 CAWAVLGGSGYTF TGTGCCTGGGCCGTACTTGGAGGTAGTGGCTACACCTTC
NA TRBJ1-2 NA TRBV7-9 CASSPGVANYGYTF TGTGCCAGCAGCCCGGGGGTGGCCAACTATGGCTACACCTTC
NA TRBJ1-3 TRBD1 TRBV10-3 CAISRDRGPGAGNTIYF TGTGCCATCAGCCGGGACAGGGGTCCCGGGGCTGGAAACACCATATATTTT
NA TRBJ1-5 NA TRBV28 CASSLAAGNQPQHF TGTGCCAGCAGTTTGGCGGCAGGGAATCAGCCCCAGCATTTT
NA TRBJ1-1 TRBD1 TRBV5-1 CASSSGTGTGATEAFF TGCGCCAGCAGCTCGGGAACCGGGACAGGGGCCACTGAAGCTTTCTTT
NA TRBJ2-7 TRBD1 TRBV28 CASSFPGDRGYEQYF TGTGCCAGCAGTTTTCCCGGGGACAGGGGCTACGAGCAGTACTTC
NA TRBJ2-7 NA TRBV7-9 CASSTVGGHEQYF TGTGCCAGCAGTACAGTGGGGGGACACGAGCAGTACTTC
NA TRBJ2-3 NA TRBV7-9 CASSLGGATDTQYF TGTGCCAGCAGCTTAGGCGGGGCGACAGATACGCAGTATTTT
NA TRBJ1-6 TRBD1 TRBV6-6 CASRHKRTGLNSPLHF TGTGCCAGCAGACACAAAAGGACAGGTCTTAATTCACCCCTCCACTTT
few TRBJ2-1 NA TRBV9 CASSPGGSEYNEQFF TGTGCCAGCAGCCCCGGTGGGAGCGAATACAATGAGCAGTTCTTC
NA TRBJ1-2 NA TRBV7-8 CASSSSGLFYGYTF TGTGCCAGCAGCTCTTCAGGGCTTTTTTATGGCTACACCTTC
NA TRBJ1-2 NA TRBV5-1 CASSLGDGSNYGYTF TGCGCCAGCAGCTTGGGGGACGGATCTAACTATGGCTACACCTTC
NA TRBJ2-3 TRBD1 TRBV2 CASRVQGPTDTQYF TGTGCCAGCAGGGTACAGGGGCCCACAGATACGCAGTATTTT
NA TRBJ2-6 NA TRBV7-3 CASSLSSGANVLTF TGTGCCAGCAGCTTATCCTCTGGGGCCAACGTCCTGACTTTC